This TCR beta chain originates from a study of Graves' ophthalmopathy and Graves' hyperthyroidism (dated by TCRdb to the late 2010s). Notes on the research overall: Peripheral blood was collected at initial diagnosis, prior to any treatment. TCR beta repertoire signatures were used to distinguish Graves' ophthalmopathy from Graves' hyperthyroidism and to predict progression to ophthalmopathy. In total, over 130 blood samples were TCR-sequenced: fewer than 50 ophthalmopathy, some 75 hyperthyroidism and roughly 17 hyperthyroidism-to-ophthalmopathy patients. To explore V-J signatures that separate ophthalmopathy from hyperthyroidism, a discovery set of about a hundred patients was enrolled, consisting of fewer than 45 with ophthalmopathy and some 59 with stable hyperthyroidism. An independent validation cohort comprised about 20 hyperthyroidism patients and over 15 patients who later progressed from hyperthyroidism to ophthalmopathy. In several hyperthyroidism patients, the T-cell repertoires found in thyroid tissue were compared with those found in blood. After sampling, hyperthyroidism patients received methimazole starting at 30 mg daily, and ophthalmopathy patients received high-dose intravenous methylprednisolone. The investigation overall reported the following: In validation, the model predicted ophthalmopathy progression with about 71% sensitivity and roughly 72% specificity; 12 predicted patients were CT-confirmed with GO in a median of about 6.2 months. Most of the expanded thyroid clonotypes with a frequency above 0.001 were also detected in blood, and it was suggested that the thyroid immune response may be reflected by blood repertoires. Ophthalmopathy was separated from stable hyperthyroidism by the 13-signature model with just under 90% sensitivity and 81% to 84% specificity in cross-validation and with 80%/75% in the test set. Sample size was not predetermined statistically, and investigators were not blinded to group allocation.

A few counts support this clonotype. Its recognized antigen is unknown. Within one base of it there is no much larger clone, and no base qualities were kept. For repertoire sequencing, TCR beta CDR3 regions were amplified from RNA transcripts. A first-round RT-PCR used HTBI primers with the Qiagen OneStep RT-PCR kit, followed by a second-round multiplex PCR, size selection and purification. The libraries underwent paired-end sequencing with 100 bp reads on an Illumina HiSeq2000. The published analysis was carried out like this. SOAPnuke was used to process the reads, throwing out any read that had adapters, had uncalled bases, had a mean Phred below 15, or lacked an exact constant-primer or identifier match. COPE v1.2.5 was used to merge the high-quality paired reads. Each unique nucleotide sequence was defined as a clonotype, and clonotypes were aligned to IMGT TRB V, D and J references with MiTCR v1.1. The analysis was limited to V-J combinations with a frequency above 0.0001, which together covered approximately 99% of repertoires. A TCR clonal expansion and chaos score per V-J combination was defined as the ratio of F50 clonal expansion to chaos observed in the TCRdist matrix. Welch's t-statistics and random forest were used to narrow the features down to 10 to 15 V-J combinations, which were then fed into a naive Bayes classifier. The similarity between thyroid and blood repertoires was quantified using the Morisita-Horn index. Using fastp at Q25 and MiXCR, TCRdb reprocessed the public reads and kept productive beta chains. Every CDR3 protein is listed once, alongside the most common genes and DNA of its rows. TCRdb's processing, not the study's, gives the V and J calls here. The sample includes approximately 700,000 distinct CDR3 sequences, with 40% observed a single time. The ten largest clones add up to 35% to 55% of the sample.

Patients with ophthalmopathy had moderately to severely active disease, with a Clinical Activity Score of 3 or more, a NOSPECS grade of 4 or more, and a disease duration of less than 3 months. Patients were excluded if they had other autoimmune diseases, uncontrolled infections, pregnancy or lactation. Clinical symptoms, serum thyroxine, TRAb, thyroid ultrasound and orbital computed tomography were used for diagnosis. PBMCs were isolated from about 9 ml of fresh peripheral blood by Ficoll-Paque density gradient centrifugation. Total RNA was extracted with Trizol reagent and quality-checked on an Agilent 2100 Bioanalyzer. This clonotype was sampled from an adult man with Graves' ophthalmopathy. The sample consisted of peripheral blood.

CDR3 reads: CASSQDRAGGQYF. The DNA sequence is TGTGCCAGCAGCCAAGATCGGGCCGGCGGACAGTACTTC. The chain links TRBV14 with TRBJ2-7, with the D gene call left open. Reading the germline V gene gives CDR1 SGHDN and CDR2 FVKESK. The CDR3 holds 13 amino acids from the cysteine to the phenylalanine. Just the 39-base CDR3 DNA is kept, in frame starting at base 1. The junction carries 13 bases between V and J, which are trimmed by 0 bases and 10 bases respectively.